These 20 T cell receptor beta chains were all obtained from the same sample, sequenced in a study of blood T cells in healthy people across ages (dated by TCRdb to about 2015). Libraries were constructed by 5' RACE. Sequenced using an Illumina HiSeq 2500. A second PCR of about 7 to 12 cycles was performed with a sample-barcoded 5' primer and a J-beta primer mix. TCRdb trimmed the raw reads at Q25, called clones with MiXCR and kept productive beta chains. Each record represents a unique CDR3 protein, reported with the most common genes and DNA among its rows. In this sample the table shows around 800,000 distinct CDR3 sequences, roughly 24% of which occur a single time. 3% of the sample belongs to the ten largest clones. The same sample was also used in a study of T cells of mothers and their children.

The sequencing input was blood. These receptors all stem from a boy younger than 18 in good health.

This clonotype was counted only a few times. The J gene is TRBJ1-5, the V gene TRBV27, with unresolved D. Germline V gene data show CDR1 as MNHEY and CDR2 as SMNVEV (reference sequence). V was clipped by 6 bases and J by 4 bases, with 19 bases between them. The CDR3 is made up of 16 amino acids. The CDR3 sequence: CASSSIGRVGNQPQHF. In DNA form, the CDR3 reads TGTGCCAGCAGCTCCATCGGACGGGTGGGGAATCAGCCCCAGCATTTT.

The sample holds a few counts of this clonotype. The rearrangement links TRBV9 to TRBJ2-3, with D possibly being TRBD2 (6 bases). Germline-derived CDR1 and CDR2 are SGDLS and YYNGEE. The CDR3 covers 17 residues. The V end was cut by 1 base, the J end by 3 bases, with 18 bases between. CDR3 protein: CASSVPQAGEETDTQYF. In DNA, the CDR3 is TGTGCCAGCAGCGTACCCCAAGCTGGGGAGGAAACAGATACGCAGTATTTT.

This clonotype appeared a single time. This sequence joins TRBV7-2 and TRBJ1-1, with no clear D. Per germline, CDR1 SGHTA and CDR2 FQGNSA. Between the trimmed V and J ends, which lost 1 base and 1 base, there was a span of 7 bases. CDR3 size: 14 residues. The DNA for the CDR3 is TGTGCCAGCAGCTTAGATTTTGGGAACACTGAAGCTTTCTTT. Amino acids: CASSLDFGNTEAFF.

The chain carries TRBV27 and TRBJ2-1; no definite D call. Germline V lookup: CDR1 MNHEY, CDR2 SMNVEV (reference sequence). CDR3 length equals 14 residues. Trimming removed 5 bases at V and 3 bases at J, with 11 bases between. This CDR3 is CASSPASYYNEQFF. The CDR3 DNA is TGTGCCAGCAGTCCGGCCAGTTACTACAATGAGCAGTTCTTC.

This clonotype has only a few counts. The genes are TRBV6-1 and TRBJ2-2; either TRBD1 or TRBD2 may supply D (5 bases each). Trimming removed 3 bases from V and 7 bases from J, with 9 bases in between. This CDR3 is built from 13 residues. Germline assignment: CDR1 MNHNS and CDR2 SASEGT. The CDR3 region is CASSDREIGELFF. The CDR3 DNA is TGTGCCAGCAGTGACAGGGAGATCGGGGAGCTGTTTTTT.

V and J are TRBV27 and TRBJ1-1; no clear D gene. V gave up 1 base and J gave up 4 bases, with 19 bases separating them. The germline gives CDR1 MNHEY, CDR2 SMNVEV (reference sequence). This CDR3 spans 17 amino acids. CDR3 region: CASSLYPGKGISTEAFF. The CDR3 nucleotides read TGTGCCAGCAGTTTATATCCCGGGAAGGGTATTTCCACTGAAGCTTTCTTT.

The CDR3: CASRNQVGTSRPNEQFF. CDR3 DNA: TGTGCCAGCAGGAATCAAGTAGGGACTAGCCGCCCAAATGAGCAGTTCTTC. The chain couples TRBV12-3 or TRBV12-4 to TRBJ2-1; 9 nucleotides align to TRBD2. The junction had 16 bases not matched to a gene; V was cut back by 6 bases and J by 7 bases. The CDR3 is made up of 17 amino acids.

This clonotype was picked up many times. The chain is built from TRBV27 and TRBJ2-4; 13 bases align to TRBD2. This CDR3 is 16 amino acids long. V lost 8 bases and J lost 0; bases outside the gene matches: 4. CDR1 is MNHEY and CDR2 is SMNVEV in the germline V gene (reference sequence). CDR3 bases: TGTGCCAGCTCAACTAGCGGGGGGGCAGCCAAAAACATTCAGTACTTC. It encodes CASSTSGGAAKNIQYF.

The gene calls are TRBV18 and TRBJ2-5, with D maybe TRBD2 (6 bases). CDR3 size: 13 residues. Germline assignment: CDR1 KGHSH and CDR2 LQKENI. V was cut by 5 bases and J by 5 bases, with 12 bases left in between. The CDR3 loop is CASSAGRRETQYF. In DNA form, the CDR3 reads TGTGCCAGCTCAGCGGGACGCCGCGAGACCCAGTACTTC.

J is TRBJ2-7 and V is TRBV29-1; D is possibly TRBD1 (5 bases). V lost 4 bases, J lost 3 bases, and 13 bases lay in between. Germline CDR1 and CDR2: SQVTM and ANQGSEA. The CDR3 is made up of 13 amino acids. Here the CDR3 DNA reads TGCAGCGTTGCAAGGGGCACCTTCTACGAGCAGTACTTC. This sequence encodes CSVARGTFYEQYF.

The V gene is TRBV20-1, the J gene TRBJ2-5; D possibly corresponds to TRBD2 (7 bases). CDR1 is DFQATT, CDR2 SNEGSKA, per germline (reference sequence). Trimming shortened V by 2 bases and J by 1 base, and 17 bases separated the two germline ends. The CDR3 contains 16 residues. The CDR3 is CSARFSRGGLQETQYF. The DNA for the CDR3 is TGCAGTGCTAGATTCAGTAGGGGGGGCCTCCAAGAGACCCAGTACTTC.

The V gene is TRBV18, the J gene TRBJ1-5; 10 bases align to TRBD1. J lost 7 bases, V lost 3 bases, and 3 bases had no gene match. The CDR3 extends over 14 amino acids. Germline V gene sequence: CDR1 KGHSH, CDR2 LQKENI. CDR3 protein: CASSPGQGSQPQHF. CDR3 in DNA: TGTGCCAGCTCACCGGGACAGGGGAGCCAGCCCCAGCATTTT.

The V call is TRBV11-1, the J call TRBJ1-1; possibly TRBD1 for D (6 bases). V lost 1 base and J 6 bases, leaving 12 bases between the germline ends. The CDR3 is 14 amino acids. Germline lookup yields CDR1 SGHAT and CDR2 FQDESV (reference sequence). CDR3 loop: CASSLDLGAPEAFF. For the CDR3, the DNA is TGTGCCAGCAGCTTAGACTTGGGGGCGCCTGAAGCTTTCTTT.

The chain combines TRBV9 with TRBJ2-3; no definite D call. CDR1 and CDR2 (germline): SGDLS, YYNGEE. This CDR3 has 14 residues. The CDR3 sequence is CASALERSTDTQYF. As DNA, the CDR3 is TGTGCGAGCGCTCTAGAGAGAAGCACAGATACGCAGTATTTT.

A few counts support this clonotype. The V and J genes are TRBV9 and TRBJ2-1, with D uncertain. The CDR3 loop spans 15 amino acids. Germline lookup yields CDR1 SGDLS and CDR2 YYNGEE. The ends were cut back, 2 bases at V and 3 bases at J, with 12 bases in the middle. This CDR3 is CASSVSSPGYNEQFF. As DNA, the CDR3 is TGTGCCAGCAGCGTTTCATCCCCAGGCTACAATGAGCAGTTCTTC.

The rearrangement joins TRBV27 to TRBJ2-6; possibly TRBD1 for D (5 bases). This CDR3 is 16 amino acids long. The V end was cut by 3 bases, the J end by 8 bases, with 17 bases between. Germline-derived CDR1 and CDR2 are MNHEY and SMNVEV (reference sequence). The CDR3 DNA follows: TGTGCCAGCAGTTTTAAGGCAGGGCATTCTACCAACGTCCTGACTTTC. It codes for CASSFKAGHSTNVLTF.

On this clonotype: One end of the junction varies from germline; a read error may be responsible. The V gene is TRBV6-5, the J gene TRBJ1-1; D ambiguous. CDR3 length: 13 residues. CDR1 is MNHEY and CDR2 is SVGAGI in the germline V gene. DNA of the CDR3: TGTGCCAGCACCTTTGGGCGGCACACCGAAGCTTTCTTT. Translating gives CASTFGRHTEAFF.

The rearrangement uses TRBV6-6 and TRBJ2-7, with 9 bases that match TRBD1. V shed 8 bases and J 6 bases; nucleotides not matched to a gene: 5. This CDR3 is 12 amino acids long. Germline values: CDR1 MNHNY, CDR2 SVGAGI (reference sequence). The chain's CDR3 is CASDRGGGEQYF. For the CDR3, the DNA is TGTGCCAGCGACAGGGGGGGTGGCGAGCAGTACTTC.

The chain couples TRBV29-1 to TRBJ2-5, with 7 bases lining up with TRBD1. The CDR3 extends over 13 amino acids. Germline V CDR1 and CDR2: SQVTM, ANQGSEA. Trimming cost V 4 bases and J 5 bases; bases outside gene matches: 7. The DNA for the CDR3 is TGCAGCGTTGGGACAGGTCGGAGCGAGACCCAGTACTTC. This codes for CSVGTGRSETQYF.

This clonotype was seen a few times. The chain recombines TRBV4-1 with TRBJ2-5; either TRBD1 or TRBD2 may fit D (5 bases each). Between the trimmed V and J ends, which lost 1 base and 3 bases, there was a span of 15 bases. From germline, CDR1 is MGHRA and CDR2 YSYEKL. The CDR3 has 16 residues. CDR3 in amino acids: CASSQGGVRLKETQYF. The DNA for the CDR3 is TGCGCCAGCAGCCAAGGAGGGGTCAGGTTAAAAGAGACCCAGTACTTC.